This TCR beta chain was obtained from a study of PD-1 blockade in mismatch repair-deficient tumors. Study background: Patients had approximately 11 mismatch repair-deficient cancer types, all previously treated and progressing.

The CDR3 consists of 16 residues. Trimming stripped 0 bases from V and 5 bases from J, with 14 bases between. CDR1 is SGDLS, CDR2 YYNGEE, per germline. The method was immunoSEQ multiplex PCR; TCRdb's version includes in-frame clones alone and lacks a portion of them. The sample shows over 100,000 clones, over 60% of them seen only once. PCR or immunohistochemistry showed mismatch repair deficiency in every enrolled patient. The TCR-sequenced patients were a few responders to pembrolizumab. A word on this clone: Antigen unknown.

General study results and limits: Tumor-resident clones, often undetectable pretreatment in blood, expanded then contracted after pembrolizumab.

This clonotype was sampled from an adult with mismatch repair-deficient cancer. The rearrangement links TRBV9 to TRBJ2-2; D ambiguous. The material sequenced was peripheral blood, taken 60 to 65 weeks after starting pembrolizumab. The CDR3 nucleotides are TGTGCCAGCAGCGTAGGGATCGCTTACGGGACCGGGGAGCTGTTTTTT. Encoded protein: CASSVGIAYGTGELFF.